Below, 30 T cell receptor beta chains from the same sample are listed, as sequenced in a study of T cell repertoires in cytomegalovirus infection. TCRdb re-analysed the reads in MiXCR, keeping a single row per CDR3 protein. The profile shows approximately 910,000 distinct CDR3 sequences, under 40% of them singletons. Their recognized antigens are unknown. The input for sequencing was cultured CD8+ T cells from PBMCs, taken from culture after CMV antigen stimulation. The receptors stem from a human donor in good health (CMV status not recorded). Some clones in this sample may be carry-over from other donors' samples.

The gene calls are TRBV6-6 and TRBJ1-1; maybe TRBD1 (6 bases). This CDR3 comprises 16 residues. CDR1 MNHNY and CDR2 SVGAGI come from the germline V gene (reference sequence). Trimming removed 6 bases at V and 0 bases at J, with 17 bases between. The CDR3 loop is CASSRSGQIMNTEAFF. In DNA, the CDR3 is TGTGCCAGCAGCCGGTCCGGACAGATCATGAACACTGAAGCTTTCTTT.

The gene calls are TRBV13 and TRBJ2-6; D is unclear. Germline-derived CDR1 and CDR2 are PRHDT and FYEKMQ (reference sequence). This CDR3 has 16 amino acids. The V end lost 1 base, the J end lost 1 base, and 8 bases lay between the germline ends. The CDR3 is CASSLVARSGANVLTF. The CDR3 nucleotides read TGTGCCAGCAGCTTAGTGGCTAGATCTGGGGCCAACGTCCTGACTTTC.

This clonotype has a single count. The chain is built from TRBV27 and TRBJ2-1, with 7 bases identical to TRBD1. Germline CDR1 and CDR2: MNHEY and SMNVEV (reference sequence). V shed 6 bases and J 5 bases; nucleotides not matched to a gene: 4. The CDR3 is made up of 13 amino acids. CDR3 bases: TGTGCCAGCAGGAAGACAGGGAACAATGAGCAGTTCTTC. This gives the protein CASRKTGNNEQFF.

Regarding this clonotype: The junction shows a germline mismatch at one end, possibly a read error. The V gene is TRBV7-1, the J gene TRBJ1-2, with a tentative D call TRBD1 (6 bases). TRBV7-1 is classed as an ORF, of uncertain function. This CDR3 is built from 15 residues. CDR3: CVSSPPGGRVNGYTF. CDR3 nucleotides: TGTGTCAGCAGCCCACCGGGGGGCAGGGTTAACGGCTACACCTTC.

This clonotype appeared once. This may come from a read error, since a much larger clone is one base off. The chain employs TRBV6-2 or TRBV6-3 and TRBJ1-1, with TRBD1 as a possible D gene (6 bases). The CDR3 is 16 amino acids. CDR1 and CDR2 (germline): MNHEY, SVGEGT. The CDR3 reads CVSSYLLRGGNTEAFF. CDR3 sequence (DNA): TGTGTCAGCAGTTACCTCCTCAGGGGAGGAAACACTGAAGCTTTCTTT.

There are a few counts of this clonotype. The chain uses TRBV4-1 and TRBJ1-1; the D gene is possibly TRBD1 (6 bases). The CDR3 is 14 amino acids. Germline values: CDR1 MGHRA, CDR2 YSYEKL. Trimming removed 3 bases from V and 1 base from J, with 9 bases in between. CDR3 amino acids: CASSQGHSNTEAFF. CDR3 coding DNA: TGCGCCAGCAGCCAGGGACATTCGAACACTGAAGCTTTCTTT.

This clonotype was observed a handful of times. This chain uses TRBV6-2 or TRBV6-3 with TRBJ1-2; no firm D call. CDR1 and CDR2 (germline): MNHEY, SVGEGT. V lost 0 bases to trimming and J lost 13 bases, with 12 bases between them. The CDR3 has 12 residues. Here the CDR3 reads CASSYSIGIGTF. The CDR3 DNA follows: TGTGCCAGCAGTTACTCGATTGGGATTGGCACCTTC.

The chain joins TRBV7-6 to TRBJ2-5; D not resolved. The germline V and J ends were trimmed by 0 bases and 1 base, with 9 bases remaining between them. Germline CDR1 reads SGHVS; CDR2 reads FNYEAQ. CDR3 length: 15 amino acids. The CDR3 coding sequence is TGTGCCAGCAGCTTAGCGCAGACGTTCCAAGAGACCCAGTACTTC. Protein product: CASSLAQTFQETQYF.

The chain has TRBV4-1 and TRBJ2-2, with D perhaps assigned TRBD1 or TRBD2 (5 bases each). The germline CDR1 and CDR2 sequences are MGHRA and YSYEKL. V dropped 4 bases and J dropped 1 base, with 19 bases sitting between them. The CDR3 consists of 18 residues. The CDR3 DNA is TGCGCCAGCAGCCTTCGGTGGGACGGCCCAGTGAACACCGGGGAGCTGTTTTTT. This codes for CASSLRWDGPVNTGELFF.

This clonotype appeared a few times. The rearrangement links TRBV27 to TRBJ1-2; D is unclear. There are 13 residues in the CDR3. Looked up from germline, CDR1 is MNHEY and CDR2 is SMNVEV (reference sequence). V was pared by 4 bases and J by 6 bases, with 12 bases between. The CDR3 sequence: CASSSNDADGYTF. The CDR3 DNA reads TGTGCCAGCAGTTCGAACGATGCGGATGGCTACACCTTC.

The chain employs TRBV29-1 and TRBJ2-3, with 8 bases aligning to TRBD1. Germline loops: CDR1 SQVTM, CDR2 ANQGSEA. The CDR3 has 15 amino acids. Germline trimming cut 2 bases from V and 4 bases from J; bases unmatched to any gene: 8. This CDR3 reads CSVESVQGAPDTQYF. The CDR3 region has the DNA TGCAGCGTTGAATCTGTCCAGGGGGCCCCAGATACGCAGTATTTT.

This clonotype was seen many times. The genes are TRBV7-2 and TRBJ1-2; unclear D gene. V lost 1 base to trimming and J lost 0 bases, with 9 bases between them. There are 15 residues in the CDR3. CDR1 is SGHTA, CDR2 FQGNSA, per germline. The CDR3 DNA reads TGTGCCAGCAGCTTAGGTCGGGTGACTAACTATGGCTACACCTTC. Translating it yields CASSLGRVTNYGYTF.

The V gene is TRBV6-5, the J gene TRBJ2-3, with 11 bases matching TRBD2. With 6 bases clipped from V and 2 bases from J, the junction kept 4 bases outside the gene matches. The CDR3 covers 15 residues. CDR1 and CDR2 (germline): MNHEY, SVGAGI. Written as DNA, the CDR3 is TGTGCCAGCAGACTAGCGGGGGCCCTCACAGATACGCAGTATTTT. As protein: CASRLAGALTDTQYF.

The CDR3 DNA reads as TGTGCCAGCAGTTTAGTCGGGAGGGACGAGCAGTACTTC. Protein: CASSLVGRDEQYF. The chain is built from TRBV27 and TRBJ2-7; TRBD2 matches 8 bases. The trim removed 2 bases at V and 5 bases at J, leaving 2 bases unmatched. Per germline, CDR1 MNHEY and CDR2 SMNVEV (reference sequence). The CDR3 is made up of 13 amino acids.

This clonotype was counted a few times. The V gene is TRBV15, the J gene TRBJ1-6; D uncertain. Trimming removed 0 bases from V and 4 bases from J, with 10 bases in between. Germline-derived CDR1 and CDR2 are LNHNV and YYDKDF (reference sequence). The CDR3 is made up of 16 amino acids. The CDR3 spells CATSRDRKGYNSPLHF. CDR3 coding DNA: TGTGCCACCAGCAGAGATCGAAAAGGGTATAATTCACCCCTCCACTTT.

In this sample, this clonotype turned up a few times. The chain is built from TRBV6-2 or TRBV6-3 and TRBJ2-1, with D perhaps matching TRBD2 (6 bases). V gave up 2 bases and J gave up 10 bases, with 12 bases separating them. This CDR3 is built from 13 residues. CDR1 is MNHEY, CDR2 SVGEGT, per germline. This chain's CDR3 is CASSYNGAGEQFF. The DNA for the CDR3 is TGTGCCAGCAGTTACAATGGCGCGGGAGAGCAGTTCTTC.

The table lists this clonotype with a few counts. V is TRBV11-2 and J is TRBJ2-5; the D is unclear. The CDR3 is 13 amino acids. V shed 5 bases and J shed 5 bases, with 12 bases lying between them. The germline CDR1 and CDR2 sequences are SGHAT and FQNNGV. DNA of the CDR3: TGTGCCAGCAGCCCACGGCAAATGGAGACCCAGTACTTC. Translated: CASSPRQMETQYF. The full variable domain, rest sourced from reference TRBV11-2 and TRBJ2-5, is EAGVAQSPRYKIIEKRQSVAFWCNPISGHATLYWYQQILGQGPKLLIQFQNNGVVDDSQLPKDRFSAERLKGVDSTLKIQPAKLEDSAVYLCASSPRQMETQYFGPGTRLLVL.

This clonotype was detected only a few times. This CDR3 is CASTGIWTYLNTEAFF. CDR3 nucleotide sequence: TGTGCCAGCACCGGAATCTGGACATATCTTAACACTGAAGCTTTCTTT. This chain uses TRBV6-1 with TRBJ1-1; possible D gene TRBD1, 5 bases. Germline loops: CDR1 MNHNS, CDR2 SASEGT. The ends were cut back, 7 bases at V and 2 bases at J, with 20 bases in the middle. The CDR3 extends over 16 amino acids.

The CDR3 bases are TGCAGTGCTGGACGACTAGCGGGGGGTTATGAGACCCAGTACTTC. Protein sequence: CSAGRLAGGYETQYF. This chain links TRBV20-1 with TRBJ2-5; 13 bases are a match to TRBD2. Unmatched junction bases numbered 8, after V lost 5 bases and J lost 5 bases. Germline-derived CDR1 and CDR2 are DFQATT and SNEGSKA (reference sequence). The CDR3 has 15 residues.

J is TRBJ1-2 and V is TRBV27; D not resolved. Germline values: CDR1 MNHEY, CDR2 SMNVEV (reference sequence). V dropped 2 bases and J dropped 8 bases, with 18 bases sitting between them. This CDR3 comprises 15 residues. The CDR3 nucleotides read TGTGCCAGCAGTTTAAACCCCCTGGGCCGGTTAGGCTACACCTTC. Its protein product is CASSLNPLGRLGYTF.

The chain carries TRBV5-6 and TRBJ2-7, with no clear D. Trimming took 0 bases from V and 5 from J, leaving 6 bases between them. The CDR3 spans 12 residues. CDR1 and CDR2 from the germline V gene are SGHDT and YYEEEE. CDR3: CASSLAYDEQYF. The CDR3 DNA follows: TGTGCCAGCAGCTTGGCCTACGACGAGCAGTACTTC.

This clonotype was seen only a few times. CDR3 nucleotides: TGTGCCAGCAGCTTAATTGACAGGACCTACGAGCAGTACTTC. This codes for CASSLIDRTYEQYF. The V gene is TRBV7-9, the J gene TRBJ2-7, with D tentatively TRBD1 (6 bases). The length of the CDR3 is 14 residues. CDR1 is SEHNR, CDR2 FQNEAQ, per germline (reference sequence). The V gene lost 2 bases and the J gene lost 2 bases, with 10 bases spanning the gap.

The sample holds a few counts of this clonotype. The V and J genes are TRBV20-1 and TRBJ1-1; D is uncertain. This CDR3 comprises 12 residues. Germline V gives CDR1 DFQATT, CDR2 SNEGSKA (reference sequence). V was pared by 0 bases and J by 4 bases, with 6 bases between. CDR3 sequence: CSARDLGTEAFF. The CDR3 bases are TGCAGTGCTAGAGATCTTGGCACTGAAGCTTTCTTT.

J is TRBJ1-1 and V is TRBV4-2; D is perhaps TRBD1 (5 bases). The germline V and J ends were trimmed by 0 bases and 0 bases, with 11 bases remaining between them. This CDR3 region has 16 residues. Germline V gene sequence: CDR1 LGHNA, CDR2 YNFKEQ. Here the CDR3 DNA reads TGTGCCAGCAGCCAAGATCTGGGGGGGATGAACACTGAAGCTTTCTTT. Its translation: CASSQDLGGMNTEAFF.

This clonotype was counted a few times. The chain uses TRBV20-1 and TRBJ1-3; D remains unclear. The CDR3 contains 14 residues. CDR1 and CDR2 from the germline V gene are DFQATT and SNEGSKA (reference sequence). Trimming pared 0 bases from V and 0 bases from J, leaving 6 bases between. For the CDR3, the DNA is TGCAGTGCTAGAGATGACGACTCTGGAAACACCATATATTTT. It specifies CSARDDDSGNTIYF.

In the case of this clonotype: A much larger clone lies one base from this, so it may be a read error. CDR3: CANSFPRQRNEQFF. Here the CDR3 DNA reads TGTGCCAACAGCTTCCCGAGGCAGAGGAATGAGCAGTTCTTC. V is TRBV7-4 and J is TRBJ2-1, with no clear D. The CDR3 is 14 residues long. The germline V gene encodes CDR1 SGHVT and CDR2 SQSDAQ.

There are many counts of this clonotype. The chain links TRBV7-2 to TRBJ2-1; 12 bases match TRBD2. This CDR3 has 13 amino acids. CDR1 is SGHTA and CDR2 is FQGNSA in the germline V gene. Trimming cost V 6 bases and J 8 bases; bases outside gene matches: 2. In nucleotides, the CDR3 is TGTGCCAGCAGACTAGCGGGGGGCGATGAGCAGTTCTTC. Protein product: CASRLAGGDEQFF. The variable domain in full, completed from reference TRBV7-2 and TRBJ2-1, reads GAGVSQSPSNKVTEKGKDVELRCDPISGHTALYWYRQSLGQGLEFLIYFQGNSAPDKSGLPSDRFSAERTGGSVSTLTIQRTQQEDSAVYLCASRLAGGDEQFFGPGTRLTVL.

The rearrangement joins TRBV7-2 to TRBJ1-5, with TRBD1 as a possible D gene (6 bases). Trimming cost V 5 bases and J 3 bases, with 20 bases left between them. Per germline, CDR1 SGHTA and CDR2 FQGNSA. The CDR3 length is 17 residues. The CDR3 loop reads CASSDTYREVLNQPQHF. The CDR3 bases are TGTGCCAGCAGCGACACTTACAGGGAGGTACTCAATCAGCCCCAGCATTTT.

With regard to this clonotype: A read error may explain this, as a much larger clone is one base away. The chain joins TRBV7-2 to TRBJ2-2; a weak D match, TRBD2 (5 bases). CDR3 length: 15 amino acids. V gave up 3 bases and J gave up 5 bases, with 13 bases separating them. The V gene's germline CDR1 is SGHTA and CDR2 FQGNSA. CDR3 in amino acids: CASSFGWGETGELFF. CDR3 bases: TGTGCCAGCAGCTTCGGGTGGGGAGAAACCGGGGAGCTGTTTTTT.

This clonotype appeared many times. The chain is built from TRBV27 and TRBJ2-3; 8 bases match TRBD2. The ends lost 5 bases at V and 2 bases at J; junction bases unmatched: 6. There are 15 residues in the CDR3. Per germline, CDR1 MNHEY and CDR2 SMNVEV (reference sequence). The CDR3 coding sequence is TGTGCCAGCAGTCCCCGGGGGGGAAACACAGATACGCAGTATTTT. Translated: CASSPRGGNTDTQYF.